The 11 T cell receptor beta chains below were found in one sample sequenced in a study of blood T cell repertoires in COVID-19 (dated by TCRdb to between 2020 and 2021). Receptor libraries were prepared by the immunoSEQ multiplex PCR assay. In TCRdb, the immuneACCESS table is reduced to in-frame sequences with V and J assigned. These tables do not hold every clone; where another copy was compared, an unresolved V gene accounts for under half, and the others remain unexplained. This sample gives 95,000 to 150,000 clones in total; around 77% of them show up just once. The top ten hold approximately 16% of the sample. Material for sequencing was peripheral blood. These receptor sequences come from a man aged 55 to 70 with active or convalescent COVID-19.

Turning to this clone: Other DNA sequences in this sample translate to the same CDR3. This chain joins TRBV29-1 and TRBJ1-1; D gene ambiguous. The CDR3 loop spans 12 amino acids. The V gene's germline CDR1 is SQVTM and CDR2 ANQGSEA. V lost 4 bases, J lost 3 bases, and 9 bases lay in between. CDR3 region: CSVGRGDTEAFF. Here the CDR3 DNA reads TGCAGCGTTGGGCGCGGGGACACTGAAGCTTTCTTT.

The CDR3 loop is CASTREGRETQYF. CDR3 nucleotide sequence: TGTGCCAGCACTCGGGAGGGTAGGGAGACCCAGTACTTC. The chain carries TRBV6-5 and TRBJ2-5; 8 bases fit TRBD2. In germline, CDR1 is MNHEY, CDR2 SVGAGI. CDR3 length: 13 residues. With V trimmed by 7 bases and J by 5 bases, 6 bases remained unmatched.

This clone was detected a few times. V and J are TRBV11-1 and TRBJ2-7; weak D call: TRBD1 (6 bases). Germline V gene data show CDR1 as SGHAT and CDR2 as FQDESV (reference sequence). V shed 3 bases and J shed 6 bases, with 12 bases lying between them. The CDR3 has 13 residues. CDR3 DNA sequence: TGTGCCAGCAGCTTGACAGGCTTCACCGAGCAGTACTTC. Amino acids: CASSLTGFTEQYF.

The chain combines TRBV7-9 with TRBJ2-1; 9 bases fit TRBD1. With V trimmed by 5 bases and J by 5 bases, 4 bases remained unmatched. The CDR3 is made up of 14 amino acids. Germline values: CDR1 SEHNR, CDR2 FQNEAQ (reference sequence). CDR3 residues: CASSTDRGNNEQFF. The CDR3 DNA is TGTGCCAGCAGCACGGACAGGGGCAACAATGAGCAGTTCTTC.

V gene TRBV5-4 combines with J gene TRBJ2-1, with 9 bases identical to TRBD2. The CDR3 sequence is 19 residues long. The junction had 15 bases not matched to a gene; V was cut back by 1 base and J by 4 bases. Germline CDR1 reads SGHNT; CDR2 reads YYREEE (reference sequence). CDR3 bases: TGTGCCAGCAGCTTGTTGGGCGGGAGGGCCGGCCGGGTATACAATGAGCAGTTCTTC. Translation: CASSLLGGRAGRVYNEQFF.

The rearrangement links TRBV28 to TRBJ2-7; tentatively, D is TRBD2 (6 bases). Germline V CDR1 and CDR2: MDHEN, SYDVKM. The CDR3 covers 15 residues. Trimming removed 3 bases from V and 6 bases from J, with 18 bases in between. The CDR3 nucleotides read TGTGCCAGCAGTTTCGTAGGACAAGGAGGGTCCGAGCAGTACTTC. Its protein product is CASSFVGQGGSEQYF.

The chain recombines TRBV12-3 or TRBV12-4 with TRBJ2-7, with D perhaps TRBD1 (5 bases). The CDR3 sequence is 13 residues long. V lost 3 bases and J lost 1, with 7 bases in between. CDR3 nucleotides: TGTGCCAGCAGTTTCAGGGTATCCTACGAGCAGTACTTC. Encoded protein: CASSFRVSYEQYF.

This clone was detected a few times. The rearrangement uses TRBV7-8 and TRBJ1-2; 8 positions agree with TRBD1. The CDR3 totals 15 residues. CDR1 is SGHVS and CDR2 is FQNEAQ in the germline V gene. V was clipped by 2 bases and J by 8 bases; unmatched bases: 10. This CDR3 is CASSLFRGPRRGYTF. The CDR3 DNA reads TGTGCCAGCAGCTTATTCAGGGGGCCGCGGCGGGGCTACACCTTC.

The chain combines TRBV2 with TRBJ2-7, with D possibly being TRBD1 (5 bases). The CDR3 loop spans 13 amino acids. The V and J ends lost 5 bases and 4 bases respectively, with 12 bases between them. CDR1 is SNHLY and CDR2 is FYNNEI in the germline V gene. The CDR3 is CASSITGAYEQYF. In DNA form, the CDR3 reads TGTGCCAGCAGTATTACAGGAGCTTACGAGCAGTACTTC.

CDR3 nucleotide sequence: TGCGCCAGCAGCTTGGCAGGGTCGGATAATTCACCCCTCCACTTT. Amino acids: CASSLAGSDNSPLHF. The chain joins TRBV5-1 to TRBJ1-6, with D possibly matching TRBD1 (5 bases). The CDR3 runs to 15 residues. Trimming took 0 bases from V and 5 from J, leaving 9 bases between them. Germline assignment: CDR1 SGHRS and CDR2 YFSETQ.

CDR3 protein: CASRSGQLNSPLHF. The CDR3 DNA is TGTGCCAGCAGATCGGGACAATTGAATTCACCCCTCCACTTT. The chain combines TRBV6-5 with TRBJ1-6; TRBD1 might be the D (6 bases). Per germline, CDR1 MNHEY and CDR2 SVGAGI. The CDR3 totals 14 residues. The V gene lost 6 bases and the J gene lost 7 bases, with 13 bases spanning the gap.